This TCR beta chain was identified during a study of OX40 agonist ivuxolimab in advanced cancers. Looking at the study overall: Intravenous ivuxolimab was administered to patients every 2 weeks at 0.01 to 10 mg/kg. Participants averaged approximately 61 years of age (range roughly 23 to 80) and were 75% to 90% male. Prior checkpoint blockade (anti-PD-1, anti-PD-L1 or anti-CTLA-4) was permitted; around 37% had it. General study results and limits: Normalized expansion of T-cell clones was also low for some nonresponders.

The assay was immunoSEQ multiplex PCR, and TCRdb's table has in-frame clones only and misses some. The sample lists 70,000 to 85,000 clones, 90% occurring once. As concerns this clone: Its antigen is as yet unknown.

The germline gives CDR1 MNHNY, CDR2 SVGAGI (reference sequence). The germline V and J ends were trimmed by 8 bases and 6 bases, with 16 bases remaining between them. The CDR3 loop spans 13 amino acids. The origin of this receptor is an adult with an advanced solid tumor such as melanoma, head and neck, liver or kidney cancer. This sample comprised CD4+ or CD8+ T cells sorted from blood, obtained in a trial of the OX40 agonist ivuxolimab. J is TRBJ1-1 and V is TRBV6-6; TRBD1 is a possible D gene (5 bases). The CDR3 DNA follows: TGTGCCAGCCAGCGGCAGGGACCCGCTGAAGCTTTCTTT. Its protein is CASQRQGPAEAFF.